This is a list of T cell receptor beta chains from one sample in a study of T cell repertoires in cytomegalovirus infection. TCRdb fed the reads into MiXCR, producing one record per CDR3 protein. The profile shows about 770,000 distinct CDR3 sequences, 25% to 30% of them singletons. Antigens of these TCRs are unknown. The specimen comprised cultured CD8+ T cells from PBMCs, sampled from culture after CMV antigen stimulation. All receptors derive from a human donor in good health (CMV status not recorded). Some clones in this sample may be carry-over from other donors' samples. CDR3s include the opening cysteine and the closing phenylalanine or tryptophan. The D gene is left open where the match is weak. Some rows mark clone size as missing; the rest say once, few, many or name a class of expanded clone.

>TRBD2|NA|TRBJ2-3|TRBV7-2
CASSPPGLVEYTQYF
TGTGCCAGCAGCCCGCCGGGACTAGTCGAGTATACGCAGTATTTT
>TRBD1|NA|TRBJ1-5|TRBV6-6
CASSYSHGTGDNQPQHF
TGTGCCAGCAGTTACTCTCATGGGACAGGGGACAATCAGCCCCAGCATTTT
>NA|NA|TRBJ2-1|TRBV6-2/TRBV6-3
CASSYSKRGDYNEQFF
TGTGCCAGCAGTTACTCGAAGAGGGGTGATTACAATGAGCAGTTCTTC
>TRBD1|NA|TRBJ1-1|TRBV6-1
CASREDRRHTEAFF
TGTGCCAGCAGGGAGGACAGGCGACACACTGAAGCTTTCTTT
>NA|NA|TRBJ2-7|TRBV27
CASSRPSRAEQYF
TGTGCCAGCAGTCGTCCGTCGAGAGCAGAGCAGTACTTC
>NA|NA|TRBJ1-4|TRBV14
CASSQDPTGPNEKLFF
TGTGCCAGCAGCCAAGACCCGACAGGCCCTAATGAAAAACTGTTTTTT
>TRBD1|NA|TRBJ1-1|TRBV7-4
CASSLQGTFGGTEAFF
TGTGCCAGCAGCCTACAGGGGACGTTTGGCGGCACTGAAGCTTTCTTT
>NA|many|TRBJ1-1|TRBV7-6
CASSQTDRMNTEAFF
TGTGCCAGCAGCCAAACAGACAGGATGAACACTGAAGCTTTCTTT
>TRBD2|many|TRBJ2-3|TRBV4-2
CASSLRTSGEVTDTQYF
TGTGCCAGCAGCTTACGGACTAGCGGGGAGGTTACAGATACGCAGTATTTT
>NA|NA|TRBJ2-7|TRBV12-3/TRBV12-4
CASSLRVSSLYEQYF
TGTGCCAGCAGTCTAAGGGTTAGTAGTCTCTACGAGCAGTACTTC